The 16 T cell receptor beta chains below were found in one sample sequenced in a study of early T cells in non-severe SARS-CoV-2 infection. A single record per CDR3 protein comes from TCRdb applying MiXCR to the 5' RACE reads. Of about 58,000 distinct CDR3 sequences detected, 9.5% to 15% appear once; the ten largest clones hold over 3%. The sample taken for sequencing was whole blood. Source of these receptors: an adult who was a healthcare worker with PCR-confirmed SARS-CoV-2 infection or an uninfected control (not recorded which).

The CDR3 loop is CSDTQAGSADTQYF. The CDR3 DNA is TGCAGCGATACTCAAGCGGGGTCGGCAGATACGCAGTATTTT. The chain employs TRBV29-1 and TRBJ2-3, with 7 bases that match TRBD2. This CDR3 comprises 14 residues. V trimming: 7 bases; J trimming: 4 bases; junction bases outside the gene matches: 11. Germline V CDR1 and CDR2: SQVTM, ANQGSEA.

This clonotype was observed at least ten times. CDR3 DNA: TGTGCCAGCAGCTTAGCACGTGAACCTAGCCCCTACGAGCAGTACTTC. Protein product: CASSLAREPSPYEQYF. The V call is TRBV7-6, the J call TRBJ2-7, with a possible D match to TRBD2 (5 bases). The CDR3 extends over 16 amino acids. The germline CDR1 and CDR2 sequences are SGHVS and FNYEAQ. Between the trimmed V and J ends, which lost 0 bases and 2 bases, there was a span of 14 bases.

This clonotype was observed a handful of times. The CDR3 is CSARPRTGGLNTEAFF. The CDR3 coding sequence is TGCAGTGCTAGACCCCGGACAGGGGGGCTGAACACTGAAGCTTTCTTT. The chain links TRBV20-1 to TRBJ1-1, with TRBD1 matching over 10 bases. The CDR3 contains 16 residues. The V gene end was trimmed by 2 bases and the J gene end by 0 bases; junction bases not matched to a gene: 6. Per germline, CDR1 DFQATT and CDR2 SNEGSKA (reference sequence).

This chain uses TRBV30 with TRBJ1-1; 7 nucleotides line up with TRBD1. The V and J ends lost 7 bases and 4 bases, in that order; junction bases with no gene match: 9. Germline CDR1 reads GTSNPN; CDR2 reads SVGIG (reference sequence). The CDR3 sequence is 13 residues long. CDR3 residues: CASSGGVGTEAFF. The CDR3 DNA reads TGTGCCTCCTCAGGGGGAGTGGGCACTGAAGCTTTCTTT.

This clonotype appeared once. The V gene is TRBV28, the J gene TRBJ1-4; D not certain. Trimming removed 2 bases at V and 5 bases at J, with 18 bases between. Germline assignment: CDR1 MDHEN and CDR2 SYDVKM. This CDR3 has 17 amino acids. CDR3 sequence reads: CASSLNPRTPLNEKLFF. CDR3 in DNA: TGTGCCAGCAGTTTAAACCCGCGGACCCCACTGAATGAAAAACTGTTTTTT.

This clonotype was seen more than once but under ten times. V gene TRBV6-6 combines with J gene TRBJ2-7; D is ambiguous. CDR3 length: 14 amino acids. V shed 3 bases and J shed 2 bases, with 11 bases lying between them. Germline-derived CDR1 and CDR2 are MNHNY and SVGAGI (reference sequence). CDR3 protein: CASSYASIPYEQYF. The CDR3, as DNA: TGTGCCAGCAGTTATGCATCAATTCCCTACGAGCAGTACTTC.

This clonotype showed up many times. This chain connects TRBV19 to TRBJ2-3, with D possibly matching TRBD2 (5 bases). CDR3 length equals 12 residues. Per germline, CDR1 LNHDA and CDR2 SQIVND (reference sequence). Trimming shortened V by 5 bases and J by 6 bases, and 9 bases separated the two germline ends. Here the CDR3 reads CASSPGWDTQYF. The CDR3 DNA reads TGTGCCAGTAGTCCGGGGTGGGATACGCAGTATTTT. The whole variable domain, remainder taken from reference TRBV19 and TRBJ2-3, is DGGITQSPKYLFRKEGQNVTLSCEQNLNHDAMYWYRQDPGQGLRLIYYSQIVNDFQKGDIAEGYSVSREKKESFPLTVTSAQKNPTAFYLCASSPGWDTQYFGPGTRLTVL.

This clonotype has ten or more counts. The rearrangement links TRBV7-9 to TRBJ1-4; 9 nucleotides match TRBD1. The CDR3 is made up of 14 amino acids. The ends lost 1 base at V and 8 bases at J; junction bases unmatched: 2. Germline V gene sequence: CDR1 SEHNR, CDR2 FQNEAQ (reference sequence). The CDR3 coding sequence is TGTGCCAGCAGCTTAGGACAGGGGGAAGAAAAACTGTTTTTT. This translates into CASSLGQGEEKLFF.

The rearrangement uses TRBV29-1 and TRBJ2-7; D gene uncertain. The germline CDR1 and CDR2 sequences are SQVTM and ANQGSEA. This CDR3 spans 12 amino acids. Trimming pared 1 base from V and 3 bases from J, leaving 7 bases between. The CDR3 region is CSVEGRNYEQYF. CDR3 nucleotides: TGCAGCGTTGAAGGGCGGAACTACGAGCAGTACTTC.

The J gene is TRBJ2-5, the V gene TRBV11-1; a possible D gene is TRBD2 (6 bases). CDR3 length: 14 amino acids. Germline CDR1 SGHAT, CDR2 FQDESV (reference sequence). The ends were cut back, 1 base at V and 5 bases at J, with 11 bases in the middle. In DNA, the CDR3 is TGTGCCAGCAGCTTAGGGCTAGCGCTGGAGACCCAGTACTTC. This encodes CASSLGLALETQYF.

This clonotype showed up many times. This rearrangement joins TRBV18 to TRBJ1-1; D is undetermined. The CDR3 contains 13 residues. Between the trimmed V and J ends, which lost 5 bases and 1 base, there was a span of 8 bases. Germline lookup yields CDR1 KGHSH and CDR2 LQKENI. The DNA for the CDR3 is TGTGCCAGCTCAACGGACGGGAACACTGAAGCTTTCTTT. It specifies CASSTDGNTEAFF.

This clonotype was seen repeatedly, ten times or more. J is TRBJ2-1 and V is TRBV24-1; the match to TRBD1 covers 7 bases. The CDR3 is made up of 14 amino acids. V was pared by 4 bases and J by 9 bases, with 8 bases of the junction left unmatched. The V gene's germline CDR1 is KGHDR and CDR2 SFDVKD. The CDR3 nucleotides read TGTGCCACCAGTGAAGGACAGGCTTACGGTGAGCAGTTCTTC. Protein: CATSEGQAYGEQFF.

This chain uses TRBV9 with TRBJ2-3, with D unclear. The CDR3 covers 14 residues. Germline-derived CDR1 and CDR2 are SGDLS and YYNGEE. With 4 bases removed from V and 4 bases from J, the gap between germline ends came to 13 bases. The CDR3 sequence is CASSTTRGPDTQYF. The CDR3 DNA follows: TGTGCCAGCAGCACCACGCGTGGTCCAGATACGCAGTATTTT.

The gene calls are TRBV28 and TRBJ2-1, with no clear D. The length of the CDR3 is 12 residues. Between the trimmed V and J ends, which lost 2 bases and 8 bases, there was a span of 7 bases. Germline V lookup: CDR1 MDHEN, CDR2 SYDVKM. The CDR3 DNA is TGTGCCAGCAGTTTACGTTTCGATGAGCAGTTCTTC. It translates to CASSLRFDEQFF.

This clonotype was recorded once. This could be a read error, since a much larger clone is one nucleotide away. The V call is TRBV30, the J call TRBJ1-4; unclear D gene. Germline V gene sequence: CDR1 GTSNPN, CDR2 SVGIG (reference sequence). The CDR3 sequence is 11 residues long. Deletions cut 6 bases from V and 12 bases from J, with 14 bases between. CDR3 nucleotide sequence: TGTGCCTGTAGTAGGCTTGGCCAACTGTTTTTT. Translated, it gives CACSRLGQLFF.

In this sample, this clonotype turned up a few times. V is TRBV6-1 and J is TRBJ2-5, with 15 bases fitting TRBD2. Trimming took 4 bases from V and 4 from J; bases not matched to a gene: 10. Germline V gives CDR1 MNHNS, CDR2 SASEGT. CDR3 size: 18 residues. The CDR3: CASSGHPGLAGGGETQYF. CDR3 DNA: TGTGCCAGCAGTGGTCACCCGGGACTAGCGGGAGGTGGAGAGACCCAGTACTTC.